This T cell receptor (beta chain) originates from a study of control samples from healthy donors and cancer patients. The sample holds a few counts of this clone. The CDR3 spans 16 residues. The ends were cut back, 5 bases at V and 0 bases at J, with 15 bases in the middle. Germline CDR1 is SGHTA and CDR2 is FQGNSA. The repertoire was sequenced with immunoSEQ multiplex PCR; TCRdb's copy has only in-frame clones and lacks some. The sample lists about 130,000 clones; approximately 90% were seen once. The rearrangement links TRBV7-2 to TRBJ2-3; D gene ambiguous. Specimen: blood. The clonotype originates from a middle-aged man in good health. In DNA, the CDR3 is TGTGCCAGCAGCCTCTCAACGGTGGGGAGCACAGATACGCAGTATTTT. This sequence encodes CASSLSTVGSTDTQYF.